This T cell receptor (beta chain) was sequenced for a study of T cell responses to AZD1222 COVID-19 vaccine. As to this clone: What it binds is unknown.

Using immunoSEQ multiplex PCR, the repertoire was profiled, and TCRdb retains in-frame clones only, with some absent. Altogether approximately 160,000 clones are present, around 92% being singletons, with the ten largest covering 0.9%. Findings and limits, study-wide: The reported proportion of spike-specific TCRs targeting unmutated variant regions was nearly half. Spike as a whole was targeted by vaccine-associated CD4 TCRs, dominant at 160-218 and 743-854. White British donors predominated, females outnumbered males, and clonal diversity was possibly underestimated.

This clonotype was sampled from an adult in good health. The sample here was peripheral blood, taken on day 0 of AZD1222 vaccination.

The CDR3 nucleotides are TGTGCCAGCAGTGAAGACAGGGGGACCTACGAGCAGTACTTC. It is translated as CASSEDRGTYEQYF. The V and J genes are TRBV6-1 and TRBJ2-7; 8 nucleotides agree with TRBD1. J was trimmed by 2 bases and V by 1 base; bases with no gene match: 1. The CDR3 is 14 residues long. Per germline, CDR1 MNHNS and CDR2 SASEGT.